The next 15 T cell receptor beta chains were all read from a single sample in a study of T cells in Graves' hyperthyroidism and ophthalmopathy. RNA transcripts served as the template for amplifying TCR beta CDR3 regions. When the TCR CDR3 underwent first-round RT-PCR, the HTBI primer set was used. TCRdb reanalysed the multiplex PCR reads using MiXCR and keeps one entry per CDR3 protein. This sample has about 520,000 distinct CDR3 sequences; around a quarter occur once, and the top ten carry approximately 10%. Sequencing input: blood. The receptors stem from a woman aged 25 to 39 with Graves' ophthalmopathy.

The genes are TRBV6-5 and TRBJ2-7, with a possible D match to TRBD2 (6 bases). The CDR3 loop spans 13 amino acids. Between the trimmed V and J ends, which lost 4 bases and 9 bases, there was a span of 16 bases. The germline V gene encodes CDR1 MNHEY and CDR2 SVGAGI. The CDR3 nucleotides are TGTGCCAGCAGTTTAGGCGGGGAGTCGTGGCAGTACTTC. It translates to CASSLGGESWQYF.

The rearrangement uses TRBV28 and TRBJ2-7, with D unresolved. V lost 7 bases and J 2 bases, leaving 18 bases between the germline ends. CDR3 length: 15 amino acids. Germline V gene sequence: CDR1 MDHEN, CDR2 SYDVKM. The CDR3 DNA is TGTGCCAGCACTCGAGTGGCAGAGTCCCCCTACGAGCAGTACTTC. It codes for CASTRVAESPYEQYF.

The chain links TRBV28 to TRBJ1-1; a weak D match, TRBD1 (5 bases). V lost 0 bases and J 6 bases, leaving 11 bases between the germline ends. Germline assignment: CDR1 MDHEN and CDR2 SYDVKM. This CDR3 spans 14 amino acids. In DNA, the CDR3 is TGTGCCAGCAGTTTATGGGTCGGGGCAGCTGAAGCTTTCTTT. This translates into CASSLWVGAAEAFF.

This clonotype came up many times. The chain links TRBV4-1 to TRBJ2-5; TRBD1 or TRBD2 may be the D gene (5 bases each). Germline CDR1 and CDR2: MGHRA and YSYEKL. V lost 5 bases, J lost 1 base, and 17 bases lay in between. This CDR3 has 16 residues. As DNA, the CDR3 is TGCGCCAGCAGCGAAGGAAACCCGGGACCCCAAGAGACCCAGTACTTC. Translation gives CASSEGNPGPQETQYF.

This clonotype was detected only a few times. The V call is TRBV20-1, the J call TRBJ1-3; no firm D call. The V gene's germline CDR1 is DFQATT and CDR2 SNEGSKA (reference sequence). The CDR3 runs 13 residues. The V gene lost 2 bases and the J gene lost 5 bases, with 10 bases spanning the gap. CDR3 nucleotide sequence: TGCAGTGCTAGACAGACAAACAGAAACACCATATATTTT. It translates to CSARQTNRNTIYF.

This clonotype occurred a few times. CDR3 coding DNA: TGTGCCGGAGGACAGGGGGCGGGCACTGAAGCTTTCTTT. Protein: CAGGQGAGTEAFF. The chain has TRBV30 and TRBJ1-1, with 11 nucleotides matching TRBD1. J was trimmed by 4 bases and V by 8 bases; bases with no gene match: 6. This CDR3 has 13 amino acids. CDR1 is GTSNPN and CDR2 is SVGIG in the germline V gene (reference sequence).

This clonotype was seen many times. This rearrangement joins TRBV2 to TRBJ1-1, with a possible D match to TRBD1 (5 bases). V was shortened by 7 bases and J by 3 bases, with 15 bases between the two germline ends. Germline values: CDR1 SNHLY, CDR2 FYNNEI. The CDR3 runs 14 residues. The CDR3 nucleotides read TGTGCCAGCAAAATACGGGGGTCCGACACTGAAGCTTTCTTT. Translating it yields CASKIRGSDTEAFF.

Many counts were recorded for this clonotype. The chain uses TRBV12-3 or TRBV12-4 and TRBJ1-6, with TRBD1 matching 10 bases. J was trimmed by 10 bases and V by 5 bases; bases with no gene match: 11. CDR3 length equals 16 residues. CDR3 bases: TGTGCCAGCAGTCCGGGACAGGGGACTGGGGGATCACCCCTCCACTTT. It encodes CASSPGQGTGGSPLHF.

The table lists this clonotype with many counts. CDR3 sequence reads: CASSRQLLNTEAFF. CDR3 nucleotides: TGTGCCAGCAGCAGACAGCTTTTGAACACTGAAGCTTTCTTT. This rearrangement joins TRBV9 to TRBJ1-1, with D tentatively TRBD1 (5 bases). Germline values: CDR1 SGDLS, CDR2 YYNGEE. The V and J ends lost 4 bases and 0 bases respectively, with 10 bases between them. This CDR3 comprises 14 residues.

Worth noting for this clonotype: This may come from a read error, since a much larger clone is one base off. This chain uses TRBV11-2 with TRBJ2-2; 10 nucleotides align to TRBD1. Germline assignment: CDR1 SGHAT and CDR2 FQNNGV. The CDR3 is 13 residues long. DNA of the CDR3: TGTGTCGGGGGACAGGGGATCACCGGGGAGCTGTTTTTT. Translated: CVGGQGITGELFF.

V gene TRBV4-1 combines with J gene TRBJ2-2; D is possibly TRBD1 (6 bases). V lost 4 bases and J lost 2, with 17 bases in between. Germline V CDR1 and CDR2: MGHRA, YSYEKL. This CDR3 comprises 17 residues. CDR3 region: CASSPRRAGDNTGELFF. The CDR3 DNA sequence: TGCGCCAGCAGCCCCCGGCGGGCAGGGGACAACACCGGGGAGCTGTTTTTT.

This clonotype came up many times. The rearrangement joins TRBV2 to TRBJ1-2, with D perhaps TRBD1 (5 bases). V dropped 6 bases and J dropped 5 bases, with 16 bases sitting between them. The CDR3 runs to 14 residues. Germline V gives CDR1 SNHLY, CDR2 FYNNEI. CDR3 loop: CASSSTRTTYGYTF. CDR3 DNA sequence: TGTGCCAGCAGCTCCACAAGGACAACTTATGGCTACACCTTC.

J is TRBJ2-6 and V is TRBV9, with 8 nucleotides matching TRBD1. V lost 3 bases to trimming and J lost 1 base; unmatched junction nucleotides: 9. The CDR3 is 18 amino acids. Germline CDR1 and CDR2: SGDLS and YYNGEE. The CDR3 loop reads CASSERTGFVSGANVLTF. In DNA form, the CDR3 reads TGTGCCAGCAGCGAACGGACAGGGTTTGTATCTGGGGCCAACGTCCTGACTTTC. Supplemented by reference TRBV9 and TRBJ2-6, the full variable domain reads DSGVTQTPKHLITATGQRVTLRCSPRSGDLSVYWYQQSLDQGLQFLIQYYNGEERAKGNILERFSAQQFPDLHSELNLSSLELGDSALYFCASSERTGFVSGANVLTFGAGSRLTVL.

This clonotype was seen at least ten times. V and J are TRBV2 and TRBJ1-1, with TRBD1 as a possible D gene (5 bases). Per germline, CDR1 SNHLY and CDR2 FYNNEI. The V end lost 8 bases, the J end lost 0 bases, and 13 bases lay between the germline ends. The length of the CDR3 is 14 residues. The chain's CDR3 is CASSEGRMNTEAFF. As DNA, the CDR3 is TGTGCCAGCTCCGAGGGGAGGATGAACACTGAAGCTTTCTTT.

The table lists this clonotype with many counts. This chain connects TRBV7-2 to TRBJ1-2; D not certain. V was clipped by 5 bases and J by 5 bases, with 12 bases between them. This CDR3 has 13 residues. Per the germline V gene, CDR1 is SGHTA and CDR2 is FQGNSA. DNA for the CDR3: TGTGCCAGCAGCCTAAATCAAGCTTATGGCTACACCTTC. This sequence encodes CASSLNQAYGYTF.